The present TCR beta chain was sequenced within a study of T cell clonotyping in hematopoietic cell transplantation. Study conclusions and caveats: Cells were unsorted, so CD4 and CD8 contributions were not separated. Pathologically expanded recipient clonotypes increased progressively from day 30 to day 180 as diversity fell. At the given depth, recipient repertoires were over 95% de novo clonotypes.

Libraries were prepared by immunoSEQ multiplex PCR; TCRdb keeps only in-frame clonotypes and omits some of them. The sample lists 20,000 or so clones, around 85% occurring once. Germline values: CDR1 MNHNY, CDR2 SVGAGI (reference sequence). This CDR3 contains 12 residues. The V end lost 6 bases, the J end lost 4 bases, and 9 bases lay between the germline ends. In its sample, this clone was seen a few times. The antigen is undetermined. The receptor comes from a man aged 55 to 69 in good health. Some clones in this sample may be carry-over from other donors' samples. This chain links TRBV6-6 with TRBJ1-2; possibly TRBD1 for D (6 bases). The specimen sequenced was peripheral blood mononuclear cells. In DNA form, the CDR3 reads TGTGCCAGCAGCCCACAGGGCTATGGCTACACCTTC. It specifies CASSPQGYGYTF.